This TCR beta chain is from a study of neurological immune-mediated disorders. This clonotype occurred many times. The sorted libraries were prepared using around 910,000 CD4+ or CD8+ T cells that had themselves been sorted. MiXCR, applied by TCRdb to the 5' RACE reads, yields one record per CDR3 protein. The table records tens of thousands of distinct CDR3 sequences, over 4.5% of them present only once. The TCR was taken from a woman younger than 35 with multiple sclerosis. What was sequenced was CD4+ T cells from blood.

The CDR3 bases are TGTGCCAGCAGCCCCTGGGGAGGCACCGGGGAGCTGTTTTTT. This codes for CASSPWGGTGELFF. The chain recombines TRBV7-6 with TRBJ2-2; D is possibly TRBD2 (6 bases). V was pared by 5 bases and J by 4 bases, with 11 bases between. This CDR3 has 14 amino acids. CDR1 is SGHVS, CDR2 FNYEAQ, per germline.